This TCR beta chain emerged from a study of OX40 agonist ivuxolimab in advanced cancers. The wider study: With ivuxolimab, an agonistic anti-OX40 (CD134) antibody, patients were treated. The study reported partial responses in three patients: one hepatocellular carcinoma, two cutaneous melanoma.

Study findings and constraints: Mean expanded clone counts were higher in CD8+ than CD4+ T cells.

This CDR3 contains 16 residues. Trimming at V came to 2 bases and at J to 9 bases, leaving 13 bases not matched to a gene. Germline V gene lookup returns CDR1 MNHNS and CDR2 SASEGT. Assay: immunoSEQ multiplex PCR; the TCRdb copy retains only in-frame clones and omits some. The data contain 17,000 or so clones, roughly 78% of them singletons. Notes on this clone: Its cognate antigen is unknown.

The sampling schedule covered blood at baseline, cycle 4 day 1, and cycle 7 day 1. The source material was CD4+ or CD8+ T cells sorted from blood, sampled in a trial of the OX40 agonist ivuxolimab. The chain employs TRBV6-1 and TRBJ2-3, with 8 positions matching TRBD2. This receptor was identified in an adult with an advanced solid tumor such as melanoma, head and neck, liver or kidney cancer. CDR3 DNA sequence: TGTGCCAGCAGTGAACCCCAAACGGGAGGGCCGAGGACGCAGTATTTT. This codes for CASSEPQTGGPRTQYF.